This TCR beta chain was sequenced for a study of blood T cells in healthy people across ages. V lost 0 bases to trimming and J lost 1 base, with 13 bases between them. CDR3 size: 16 residues. Germline V CDR1 and CDR2: SGHRS, YFSETQ. General study results and limits: Naive CD4+ cells and diversity were both higher in long-lived donors than in aged donors.

Notes on this clonotype: Its cognate antigen is unknown.

Primers used in a second PCR of roughly 6 to 11 cycles were a sample-barcoded 5' primer and a J-beta primer mix. A template-switch adaptor that had 12 random nucleotides put a tag on each cDNA molecule. Using its own MiXCR run on the 5' RACE reads, TCRdb lists one record per CDR3 protein. The sample contains 1.5 million to 1.8 million distinct CDR3 sequences, approximately 43% of which appear only once. V is TRBV5-1 and J is TRBJ1-1; D may be TRBD1 (6 bases). The source material was blood. This TCR derives from a woman aged 18-29 years in good health. For the CDR3, the DNA is TGCGCCAGCAGCTTGGAGCCGGGGGCGAGGAACACTGAAGCTTTCTTT. This codes for CASSLEPGARNTEAFF.